This T cell receptor (beta chain) derives from a study of T cells after yellow fever vaccination. Study-level information: Preparation of fractions with low cell numbers was performed using SMART-Seq v4 Ultra Low Input. Notes on the study in general: Most clones from primary vaccination were detected again post-booster (approximately 96% CD4, 88% CD8). Across the CD4 and CD8 compartments, a small share of clonotypes was present in both.

This clonotype was detected ten times or more. Its target is not known. The germline gene is not matched at one end of the junction; a read error may be the cause. TCRdb independently ran MiXCR on the 5' RACE reads; one entry per CDR3 protein. The sample lists around 330,000 distinct CDR3 sequences, around 4% seen once, with around 20% in the top ten. Source: PBMCs, taken on the day of the yellow fever booster vaccination. The source of this sequence is a man between 18 and 35 years old who received the YFV17D yellow fever vaccine.

CDR3 protein: CSAREGRAF. As DNA, the CDR3 is TGCAGTGCTAGAGAGGGCAGGGCCTTC. V usage is TRBV20-1 and J usage is TRBJ2-1; D possibly corresponds to TRBD1 (5 bases). CDR3 size: 9 residues. Germline assignment: CDR1 DFQATT and CDR2 SNEGSKA (reference sequence).